This is a list of T cell receptor beta chains from one sample in a study of cytomegalovirus exposure and HLA in healthy donors. Only in-frame clones appear in the TCRdb table, and some are missing; sequencing was by immunoSEQ multiplex PCR. The sample holds tens of thousands of clones, over 60% seen once. Sequenced: PBMCs. The source of these receptors is a man aged 40-49 years in good health and CMV-seronegative. The CDR3 runs from the conserved cysteine through the conserved F or W. A D gene is named only where the DNA matches it firmly. The size field is filled for only some rows; it gives once, few, many or a size class.

size	V	D	CDR3
-	TRBV19	TRBD1	CASSLGTGGIYGYTF
-	TRBV9	TRBD2	CASRSSFEAGGPALEQFF
-	TRBV16	-	CASSQSSAGELFF
-	TRBV6-6	-	CASSVTVGGNQPQHF
once	TRBV19	-	CASHGVGMGLQETQYF
-	TRBV4-3	-	CASSQDRGLVYEQYF
-	TRBV4-3	TRBD2	CASSQDRETSGSYDTGELFF
-	TRBV11-2	-	CASSSYRGGKNTEAFF
-	TRBV4-3	TRBD2	CASSQVDSGRGETQYF
-	TRBV4-2	TRBD1	CASSAGQGLSYTF
-	TRBV27	-	CATSRDAGNEQFF
-	TRBV19	TRBD1	CASSMGTGTGQPQHF
-	TRBV5-1	-	CASSLGTTSNQEKLFF
-	TRBV28	-	CASSLRLPEAFF
once	TRBV5-3	-	CARSRRRQRNEKLFF
-	TRBV18	TRBD1	CASSPTQGNSPLHF
-	TRBV28	-	CASRKLANTGELFF
-	TRBV11-2	TRBD2	CASSPTSGKYYEQYF
-	TRBV23-1	TRBD2	CASRPGLACQETQYF
-	TRBV25-1	TRBD1	CASSEFGQGEAEKLFF
-	TRBV27	-	CASSSIPGGSDAYEQYF
once	TRBV5-6	TRBD1	CASSPRTGVGNTIYF
-	TRBV5-1	-	CASRVRPGASYEQYF
few	TRBV19	-	CASSTVGQLNTEAFF
few	TRBV9	TRBD1	CASSVNPRQGSYGYTF
-	TRBV11-2	TRBD2	CASSPAALAGVYEQYF
once	TRBV19	-	CASSIDLETQYF
-	TRBV5-1	TRBD1	CASSLVLTGGNEQFF
once	TRBV4-1	-	CASSDLDQEQFF
-	TRBV10-3	-	CASNRDAAYGYTF
-	TRBV5-8	TRBD1	CASSLWDRAKRGTEAFF
-	TRBV6-1	-	CASSEEGGGYNTEAFF
few	TRBV28	-	CASKVGTDYGYTF
-	TRBV9	TRBD2	CASNPGLVGSEQFF
-	TRBV6-5	-	CASRPNRFGGNTIYF
-	TRBV6-5	TRBD1	CASSYSTGRSLEAFF
-	TRBV7-6	-	CASSLETQGTYEQYF
few	TRBV7-2	TRBD1	CASSIDRAKTQYF
few	TRBV5-6	TRBD2	CASSPLIELAGVSYEQYF
-	TRBV27	TRBD2	CASSTRASGIRETQYF
-	TRBV7-3	-	CASSIGQAGEQYF
-	TRBV6-5	TRBD1	CASRKQGAGGYTF
-	TRBV30	-	CAWSTGTGNTIYF
-	TRBV11-1	-	CATNPVVGQIYGYTF
-	TRBV7-9	TRBD1	CASSTGEITGELFF
-	TRBV4-2	TRBD2	CASSQGETSGRALLF
-	TRBV7-9	-	CASSPRVGGYTF
-	TRBV7-2	-	CASRLWHEQFF
-	TRBV12-5	-	CASGFSSGNTIYF
-	TRBV19	-	CASSIQKSYEQYF